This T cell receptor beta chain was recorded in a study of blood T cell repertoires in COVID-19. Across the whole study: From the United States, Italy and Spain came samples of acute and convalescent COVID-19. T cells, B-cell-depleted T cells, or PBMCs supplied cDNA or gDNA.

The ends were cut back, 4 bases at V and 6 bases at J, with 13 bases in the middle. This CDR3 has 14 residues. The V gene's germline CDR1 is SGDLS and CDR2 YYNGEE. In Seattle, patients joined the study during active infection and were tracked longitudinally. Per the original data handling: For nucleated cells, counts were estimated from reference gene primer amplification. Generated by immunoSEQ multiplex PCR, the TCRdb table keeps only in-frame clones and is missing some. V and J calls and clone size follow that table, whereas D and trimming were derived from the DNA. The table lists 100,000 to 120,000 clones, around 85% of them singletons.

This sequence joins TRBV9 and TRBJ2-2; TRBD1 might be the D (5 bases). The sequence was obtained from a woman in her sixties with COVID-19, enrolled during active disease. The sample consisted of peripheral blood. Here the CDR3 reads CASSRGQGAGELFF. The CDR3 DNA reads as TGTGCCAGCAGCCGTGGACAAGGGGCCGGGGAGCTGTTTTTT.